A selection of T cell receptor beta chains follows, all from one sample in a study of blood T cell repertoires in COVID-19. Method: immunoSEQ multiplex PCR; TCRdb's copy keeps in-frame clones and lacks some. The sample lists 100,000 or so clones; about 90% were seen once. Input material: peripheral blood. All receptors derive from a man aged 25 to 40 in a cohort sampled during active COVID-19. CDR3s include the opening cysteine and the closing phenylalanine or tryptophan. Only some rows state a clone size, as once, few, many or a class for expanded clones.

CDR3	V	J	size
CASSVGGRQETQYF	TRBV9	TRBJ2-5	once
CACPGVRNEQFF	TRBV30	TRBJ2-1	-
CASSRGQKEGSETQYF	TRBV4-1	TRBJ2-5	-
CASSLEGSSYNEQFF	TRBV7-6	TRBJ2-1	-
CASSRTSGQETQYF	TRBV6-6	TRBJ2-5	-
CASSRYGEKLFF	TRBV6-4	TRBJ1-4	-
CASSPETVYSGNTIYF	TRBV2	TRBJ1-3	-
CSVEGAGTNGYTF	TRBV29-1	TRBJ1-2	-
CASSSYRGGYGYTF	TRBV6-5	TRBJ1-2	-
CSAAGTGNTIYF	TRBV29-1	TRBJ1-3	-
CAWRDHFSGRGNYGYTF	TRBV30	TRBJ1-2	-
CASSQPGQDYGYTF	TRBV5-4	TRBJ1-2	-
CASREGGPMGYTF	TRBV28	TRBJ1-2	-
CASSPGSSYEQYF	TRBV10-1	TRBJ2-7	-
CASSGGRAAEAFF	TRBV2	TRBJ1-1	-
CASSQTGGYEQYF	TRBV3-1/TRBV3-2	TRBJ2-7	-
CASSVEGGNNEKLFF	TRBV9	TRBJ1-4	few
CASSLVLAGAHTGELFF	TRBV5-5	TRBJ2-2	few
CASSYSFTRADTQYF	TRBV6-5	TRBJ2-3	-
CASGDRINEKLFF	TRBV19	TRBJ1-4	once
CASSGGRGDRGEQYF	TRBV19	TRBJ2-7	-
CASSGTGKKSPLHF	TRBV2	TRBJ1-6	-
CASSPEGRANYGYTF	TRBV11-1	TRBJ1-2	-
CASSLSPVTSGGGKTQYF	TRBV28	TRBJ2-5	-
CASSLAGEGRAFF	TRBV5-1	TRBJ1-1	-
CASSQVEGRDGYTF	TRBV3-1/TRBV3-2	TRBJ1-2	-
CASSQISGVNQPQHF	TRBV3-1/TRBV3-2	TRBJ1-5	-
CASSELRRGEQFF	TRBV2	TRBJ2-1	-
CASSAGDGTEAFF	TRBV18	TRBJ1-1	-
CASGEGGRPFADTQYF	TRBV11-2	TRBJ2-3	once
CASSLALAGGQGTDTQYF	TRBV5-1	TRBJ2-3	few
CASSLAGQGFRNQPQHF	TRBV7-2	TRBJ1-5	-
CASSVDSHSNQPQHF	TRBV9	TRBJ1-5	-
CASIQGLAGANTGELFF	TRBV5-1	TRBJ2-2	once
CASSYPIGTGILAFF	TRBV6-5	TRBJ1-1	-
CASSPPGQGAGTEAFF	TRBV18	TRBJ1-1	once
CASNTEAGVNNEQFF	TRBV5-1	TRBJ2-1	-
CASSLVTGDRYTF	TRBV7-2	TRBJ1-2	-
CASRTGVGNTIYF	TRBV6-5	TRBJ1-3	-
CASRDRAFIYGYTF	TRBV19	TRBJ1-2	-
CASSNLGGEDSPLHF	TRBV19	TRBJ1-6	-
CASSQEGSGDPSTDTQYF	TRBV4-1	TRBJ2-3	-
CASSSTGTGDHEQYF	TRBV19	TRBJ2-7	-